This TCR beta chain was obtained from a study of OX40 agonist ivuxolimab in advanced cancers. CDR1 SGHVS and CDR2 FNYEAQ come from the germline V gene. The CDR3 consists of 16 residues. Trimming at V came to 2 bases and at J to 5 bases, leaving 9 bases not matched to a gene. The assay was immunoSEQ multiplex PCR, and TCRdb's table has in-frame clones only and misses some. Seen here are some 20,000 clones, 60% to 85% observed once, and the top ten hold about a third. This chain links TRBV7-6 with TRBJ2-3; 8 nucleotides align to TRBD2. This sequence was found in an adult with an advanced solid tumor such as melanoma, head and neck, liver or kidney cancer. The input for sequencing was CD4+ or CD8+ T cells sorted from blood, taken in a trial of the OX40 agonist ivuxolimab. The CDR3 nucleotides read TGTGCCAGCAGCTTACAAGCGGGGGTAAGGGGAGATACGCAGTATTTT. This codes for CASSLQAGVRGDTQYF.